This passage covers 28 T cell receptor beta chains from one sample sequenced in a study of blood T cell repertoires in COVID-19. Profiling relied on immunoSEQ multiplex PCR, and the TCRdb table lists in-frame clones only, not all of them. Of about 170,000 clones in the sample, 83% were seen once. Sequencing was carried out using peripheral blood. The source is a woman aged 70-85 years who had recovered from COVID-19.

This clone showed up just once. The chain has TRBV18 and TRBJ2-2; TRBD1 aligns across 7 bases. V shed 8 bases and J 5 bases; nucleotides not matched to a gene: 8. Germline CDR1 KGHSH, CDR2 LQKENI. CDR3 length: 14 residues. CDR3 protein: CASPGQPLTGELFF. In nucleotides, the CDR3 is TGTGCCAGCCCGGGACAGCCACTTACCGGGGAGCTGTTTTTT.

This chain uses TRBV29-1 with TRBJ2-7; 10 bases map to TRBD2. The trim removed 6 bases at V and 1 base at J, leaving 12 bases unmatched. CDR1 and CDR2 from the germline V gene are SQVTM and ANQGSEA. The CDR3 has 16 residues. The DNA for the CDR3 is TGCAGCGTCAAAGGGGTAGCGGGAGGTCGGTCCTACGAGCAGTACTTC. Protein: CSVKGVAGGRSYEQYF.

The J gene is TRBJ1-1, the V gene TRBV10-3; TRBD1 matches at 8 bases. The germline V gene encodes CDR1 ENHRY and CDR2 SYGVKD. The CDR3 runs to 16 residues. Germline trimming cut 5 bases from V and 4 bases from J; bases unmatched to any gene: 12. In DNA form, the CDR3 reads TGTGCCATCAGTAACCCACAGGGGGGCGGCGGCACTGAAGCTTTCTTT. Translation gives CAISNPQGGGGTEAFF.

This chain uses TRBV7-3 with TRBJ2-7; TRBD2 agrees at 7 bases. The CDR3 has 15 residues. The V segment lost 5 bases and the J segment 3 bases; nucleotides outside the gene matches: 10. Germline CDR1 reads SGHTA; CDR2 reads FQGTGA. CDR3 in DNA: TGTGCCAGCAGCCCGAGCCGGGAGGCCAACTACGAGCAGTACTTC. It encodes CASSPSREANYEQYF.

The chain has TRBV3-1 (or the pseudogene TRBV3-2) and TRBJ2-5; D unresolved. V was trimmed by 6 bases and J by 5 bases, leaving 10 bases between them. In germline, CDR1 is LGHDT, CDR2 YNNKEL (reference sequence). This CDR3 is built from 12 residues. CDR3 sequence (DNA): TGTGCCAGCAGTTCTACCCTTGAGACCCAGTACTTC. Translated, it gives CASSSTLETQYF.

The chain is built from TRBV12-3 or TRBV12-4 and TRBJ1-1; no firm D call. Trimming took off 2 bases at V and 6 bases at J, with 10 bases between the two ends. CDR3 length equals 13 residues. CDR3 sequence (DNA): TGTGCCAGCAGTTTATGGGTAGAGGCTGAAGCTTTCTTT. Protein product: CASSLWVEAEAFF.

This clone is a singleton in its sample. The chain couples TRBV28 to TRBJ2-7; D may be TRBD1 (5 bases). The CDR3 is made up of 14 amino acids. The V end was cut by 8 bases, the J end by 6 bases, with 20 bases between. Germline loops: CDR1 MDHEN, CDR2 SYDVKM. As DNA, the CDR3 is TGTGCCAGCGGCACCCCAGGGAAAAGGGGCGAGCAGTACTTC. It yields the protein CASGTPGKRGEQYF.

This clone was seen a single time. Different DNA sequences within this sample yield the same CDR3. The CDR3 here is CASTLRVNQPQHF. The CDR3 DNA follows: TGTGCCAGTACCCTTCGGGTAAATCAGCCCCAGCATTTT. V usage is TRBV19 and J usage is TRBJ1-5; D is undetermined. The CDR3 has 13 amino acids. Germline CDR1 and CDR2: LNHDA and SQIVND (reference sequence). Trimming shortened V by 7 bases and J by 4 bases, and 11 bases separated the two germline ends. Full variable domain (rest looked up from reference TRBV19 and TRBJ1-5): DGGITQSPKYLFRKEGQNVTLSCEQNLNHDAMYWYRQDPGQGLRLIYYSQIVNDFQKGDIAEGYSVSREKKESFPLTVTSAQKNPTAFYLCASTLRVNQPQHFGDGTRLSIL.

The V gene is TRBV5-4, the J gene TRBJ2-2, with 9 bases that match TRBD2. Germline V gene lookup returns CDR1 SGHNT and CDR2 YYREEE (reference sequence). CDR3 length: 17 amino acids. V lost 6 bases and J lost 4; bases outside the gene matches: 13. The CDR3 DNA reads TGTGCCAGCACCACGGGGCCCCCGGGACTAGCCACCGGGGAGCTGTTTTTT. It is translated as CASTTGPPGLATGELFF.

The gene calls are TRBV29-1 and TRBJ2-1; 8 bases match TRBD2. The CDR3 has 14 residues. Unmatched junction bases numbered 5, after V lost 3 bases and J lost 4 bases. Germline loops: CDR1 SQVTM, CDR2 ANQGSEA. Here the CDR3 reads CSVDVAGLYNEQFF. The CDR3 coding sequence is TGCAGCGTTGACGTAGCGGGACTTTACAATGAGCAGTTCTTC.

The V gene is TRBV28, the J gene TRBJ1-5; tentatively, D is TRBD1 (5 bases). There are 14 residues in the CDR3. Deletions cut 6 bases from V and 5 bases from J, with 14 bases between. Looked up from germline, CDR1 is MDHEN and CDR2 is SYDVKM. CDR3 coding DNA: TGTGCCAGCAGCCCGGGACTCACCCATCAGCCCCAGCATTTT. As protein: CASSPGLTHQPQHF.

The chain employs TRBV30 and TRBJ2-3; 10 bases align to TRBD2. The CDR3 contains 16 residues. V trimming: 0 bases; J trimming: 4 bases; junction bases outside the gene matches: 7. CDR1 is GTSNPN and CDR2 is SVGIG in the germline V gene (reference sequence). The CDR3 DNA reads TGTGCCTGGAGTGTACAGCTAGCGGGGGTCTCAGATACGCAGTATTTT. Translated: CAWSVQLAGVSDTQYF.

The rearrangement links TRBV5-6 to TRBJ2-7, with a weak D call TRBD1 (6 bases). V was trimmed by 4 bases and J by 2 bases, leaving 25 bases between them. The CDR3 totals 18 residues. Germline V gene sequence: CDR1 SGHDT, CDR2 YYEEEE. The CDR3 DNA sequence: TGTGCCAGCAGCCCAGACAGGACGTATTTTCGGGTTGCCTACGAGCAGTACTTC. This gives the protein CASSPDRTYFRVAYEQYF.

This clone was seen a single time. The chain carries TRBV15 and TRBJ1-6; 9 nucleotides agree with TRBD1. With V trimmed by 3 bases and J by 7 bases, 4 bases remained unmatched. This CDR3 contains 15 residues. The germline V gene has CDR1 LNHNV and CDR2 YYDKDF (reference sequence). CDR3 DNA sequence: TGTGCCACCAGCAGGACCGGGACAGGGAATTCACCCCTCCACTTT. This codes for CATSRTGTGNSPLHF.

The rearrangement joins TRBV28 to TRBJ2-7, with TRBD2 identical over 7 bases. The CDR3 extends over 18 amino acids. The germline V gene has CDR1 MDHEN and CDR2 SYDVKM. J was trimmed by 1 base and V by 6 bases; bases with no gene match: 18. Here the CDR3 reads CASRGTMGVAVGSYEQYF. Here the CDR3 DNA reads TGTGCCAGCAGGGGGACTATGGGTGTAGCGGTGGGTTCCTACGAGCAGTACTTC.

V is TRBV9 and J is TRBJ2-2; D not certain. The CDR3 has 14 amino acids. Germline V CDR1 and CDR2: SGDLS, YYNGEE. Trimming cost V 3 bases and J 1 base, with 7 bases left between them. CDR3 sequence: CASSADWNTGELFF. The CDR3 coding sequence is TGTGCCAGCAGCGCCGACTGGAACACCGGGGAGCTGTTTTTT.

The rearrangement joins TRBV28 to TRBJ2-1, with TRBD2 identical over 14 bases. The V and J ends lost 5 bases and 14 bases, in that order; junction bases with no gene match: 5. Germline assignment: CDR1 MDHEN and CDR2 SYDVKM. CDR3 length equals 13 residues. The chain's CDR3 is CASSRGLAGEKFF. The CDR3 bases are TGTGCCAGCAGTCGGGGACTAGCGGGAGAAAAGTTCTTC.

This chain joins TRBV18 and TRBJ1-2, with D unresolved. The V and J ends lost 2 bases and 0 bases respectively, with 4 bases between them. Germline V gene data show CDR1 as KGHSH and CDR2 as LQKENI. The CDR3 runs 13 residues. DNA of the CDR3: TGTGCCAGCTCACCAGAGGCTAACTATGGCTACACCTTC. It specifies CASSPEANYGYTF.

This clone has just one count. The chain recombines TRBV27 with TRBJ2-1, with D tentatively TRBD1 (6 bases). Trimming stripped 3 bases from V and 7 bases from J, with 16 bases between. The CDR3 is 15 residues long. Per the germline V gene, CDR1 is MNHEY and CDR2 is SMNVEV (reference sequence). The CDR3 region is CASSFRGSGDNEQFF. The CDR3 nucleotides are TGTGCCAGCAGTTTTAGGGGGAGTGGAGATAATGAGCAGTTCTTC.

The J gene is TRBJ1-4, the V gene TRBV19; TRBD1 matches at 7 bases. Looked up from germline, CDR1 is LNHDA and CDR2 is SQIVND (reference sequence). This CDR3 is built from 15 residues. V shed 7 bases and J 0 bases; nucleotides not matched to a gene: 5. CDR3 amino acids: CASTRDRATNEKLFF. The DNA of the CDR3 is TGTGCCAGTACCCGCGACAGGGCAACTAATGAAAAACTGTTTTTT. Full variable domain (rest looked up from reference TRBV19 and TRBJ1-4): DGGITQSPKYLFRKEGQNVTLSCEQNLNHDAMYWYRQDPGQGLRLIYYSQIVNDFQKGDIAEGYSVSREKKESFPLTVTSAQKNPTAFYLCASTRDRATNEKLFFGSGTQLSVL.

This sequence joins TRBV11-2 and TRBJ2-2; the D is unclear. Trimming stripped 5 bases from V and 6 bases from J, with 10 bases between. This CDR3 comprises 13 residues. Per germline, CDR1 SGHAT and CDR2 FQNNGV. As DNA, the CDR3 is TGTGCCAGCAGCCCCTCTATGTCCGGGGAGCTGTTTTTT. Protein sequence: CASSPSMSGELFF. Full variable domain (rest looked up from reference TRBV11-2 and TRBJ2-2): EAGVAQSPRYKIIEKRQSVAFWCNPISGHATLYWYQQILGQGPKLLIQFQNNGVVDDSQLPKDRFSAERLKGVDSTLKIQPAKLEDSAVYLCASSPSMSGELFFGEGSRLTVL.

The rearrangement uses TRBV27 and TRBJ2-7; 8 bases are shared with TRBD2. The trim removed 6 bases at V and 7 bases at J, leaving 8 bases unmatched. The CDR3 has 13 amino acids. CDR1 and CDR2 from the germline V gene are MNHEY and SMNVEV (reference sequence). The DNA of the CDR3 is TGTGCCAGCAGCCCGACTAGCGCCGGGGAGCAGTACTTC. As protein: CASSPTSAGEQYF.

This clone occurred once. This sequence joins TRBV15 and TRBJ2-7; 7 bases fit TRBD1. The ends lost 0 bases at V and 11 bases at J; junction bases unmatched: 4. Germline V CDR1 and CDR2: LNHNV, YYDKDF (reference sequence). This CDR3 region has 12 residues. The CDR3, as DNA: TGTGCCACCAGCAGAGATCGCACAGGGGAGTACTTC. The encoded protein is CATSRDRTGEYF. Looking up the rest from reference TRBV15 and TRBJ2-7 gives the full variable domain: DAMVIQNPRYQVTQFGKPVTLSCSQTLNHNVMYWYQQKSSQAPKLLFHYYDKDFNNEADTPDNFQSRRPNTSFCFLDIRSPGLGDTAMYLCATSRDRTGEYFGPGTRLTVT.

The chain has TRBV6-2 or TRBV6-3 and TRBJ2-6; 9 positions agree with TRBD1. Losses at the gene ends were 2 bases for V and 0 bases for J; bases not matched to a gene: 5. CDR3 size: 18 residues. Germline CDR1 and CDR2: MNHEY and SVGEGT. CDR3 sequence: CASSYPGQGPSGANVLTF. In nucleotides, the CDR3 is TGTGCCAGCAGTTACCCCGGACAGGGGCCCTCTGGGGCCAACGTCCTGACTTTC.

The chain carries TRBV9 and TRBJ2-2; 10 positions match TRBD2. CDR3 length: 16 amino acids. Unmatched junction bases numbered 5, after V lost 0 bases and J lost 6 bases. CDR1 SGDLS and CDR2 YYNGEE come from the germline V gene. For the CDR3, the DNA is TGTGCCAGCAGCGTAGGGCTAGCGGGAGATCCCGGGGAGCTGTTTTTT. It yields the protein CASSVGLAGDPGELFF.

The gene calls are TRBV5-1 and TRBJ2-3; TRBD2 matches at 8 bases. Germline-derived CDR1 and CDR2 are SGHRS and YFSETQ. V was clipped by 1 base and J by 3 bases; unmatched bases: 7. This CDR3 spans 16 amino acids. The CDR3 nucleotides are TGCGCCAGCAGCTTGCCCCGGGGGGGGGCGACAGATACGCAGTATTTT. This translates into CASSLPRGGATDTQYF.

The chain recombines TRBV28 with TRBJ1-2, with 8 bases fitting TRBD1. V dropped 6 bases and J dropped 3; count of bases not matched to a gene: 12. The CDR3 is made up of 16 amino acids. The germline V gene has CDR1 MDHEN and CDR2 SYDVKM. CDR3 coding DNA: TGTGCCAGCAGCCCTTTTTCGGCGACAGGGGACTATGGCTACACCTTC. It encodes CASSPFSATGDYGYTF.

This chain connects TRBV9 to TRBJ2-1; possible D gene TRBD1, 6 bases. Germline values: CDR1 SGDLS, CDR2 YYNGEE. V was clipped by 4 bases and J by 8 bases, with 16 bases between them. The CDR3 extends over 14 amino acids. The CDR3 region has the DNA TGTGCCAGCAGCCCTAGGGGGTGGGTGGATGAGCAGTTCTTC. It codes for CASSPRGWVDEQFF.